Below, 29 T cell receptor beta chains from the same sample are listed, as sequenced in a study of cytomegalovirus exposure and HLA in healthy donors. The table came from immunoSEQ multiplex PCR; TCRdb's copy has only in-frame clones and leaves some out. The sample lists about 220,000 clones; about 90% were seen once. What was sequenced was PBMCs. The receptor source for this set is a woman between 18 and 30 years old in good health and CMV-seronegative.

The chain employs TRBV27 and TRBJ2-7, with 13 bases aligning to TRBD2. The CDR3 is 18 amino acids. The germline gives CDR1 MNHEY, CDR2 SMNVEV (reference sequence). With 2 bases clipped from V and 4 bases from J, the junction kept 11 bases outside the gene matches. The CDR3 nucleotides read TGTGCCAGCAGTTTAACATACGGGACTAGCGGGATCAGTTACGAGCAGTACTTC. Translating it yields CASSLTYGTSGISYEQYF.

This chain connects TRBV6-4 to TRBJ1-2; tentatively, D is TRBD1 (6 bases). Germline V CDR1 and CDR2: MRHNA, SNTAGT. Trimming left V 6 bases short and J 3 bases short, with 17 bases between. CDR3 length equals 15 residues. The CDR3: CASSQNGQRDYGYTF. DNA of the CDR3: TGTGCCAGCAGCCAAAACGGACAGAGGGACTATGGCTACACCTTC.

The gene calls are TRBV29-1 and TRBJ1-2, with 7 bases matching TRBD1. The CDR3 sequence is 14 residues long. V gave up 3 bases and J gave up 3 bases; unmatched junction bases: 7. Germline CDR1 is SQVTM and CDR2 is ANQGSEA. The CDR3 here is CSVDEVGQYYGYTF. The CDR3 nucleotides are TGCAGCGTTGATGAAGTGGGACAGTACTATGGCTACACCTTC.

The V call is TRBV5-6, the J call TRBJ1-5, with 8 bases lining up with TRBD1. The germline gives CDR1 SGHDT, CDR2 YYEEEE. This CDR3 region has 14 residues. J gave up 4 bases and V 5 bases, and 5 bases lay outside the gene matches. The CDR3 nucleotides are TGTGCCAGCAGAGGCAGACAGGGGAATCAGCCCCAGCATTTT. Amino acids: CASRGRQGNQPQHF. Complete variable domain (other parts from reference TRBV5-6 and TRBJ1-5): DAGVTQSPTHLIKTRGQQVTLRCSPKSGHDTVSWYQQALGQGPQFIFQYYEEEERQRGNFPDRFSGHQFPNYSSELNVNALLLGDSALYLCASRGRQGNQPQHFGDGTRLSIL.

V usage is TRBV5-1 and J usage is TRBJ1-1, with D unclear. The germline gives CDR1 SGHRS, CDR2 YFSETQ. The CDR3 is made up of 14 amino acids. The V gene lost 6 bases and the J gene lost 0 bases, with 12 bases spanning the gap. The CDR3 loop is CASNPGKLNTEAFF. DNA of the CDR3: TGCGCCAGCAACCCCGGTAAGCTGAACACTGAAGCTTTCTTT.

This clone is a singleton in its sample. The V and J genes are TRBV27 and TRBJ2-7; a weak D match, TRBD2 (6 bases). The CDR3 is 14 residues long. The germline gives CDR1 MNHEY, CDR2 SMNVEV (reference sequence). Trimming cost V 4 bases and J 0 bases, with 10 bases left between them. CDR3 region: CASSSGEASYEQYF. CDR3 sequence (DNA): TGTGCCAGCAGTTCGGGGGAAGCCTCCTACGAGCAGTACTTC.

The chain couples TRBV2 to TRBJ2-1, with TRBD2 as a possible D gene (5 bases). Germline loops: CDR1 SNHLY, CDR2 FYNNEI. V was pared by 2 bases and J by 4 bases, with 15 bases between. The CDR3 runs 16 residues. CDR3 loop: CASSESLVGVYNEQFF. The DNA of the CDR3 is TGTGCCAGCAGTGAATCCCTTGTCGGGGTGTACAATGAGCAGTTCTTC.

The genes are TRBV6-1 and TRBJ2-3, with D perhaps matching TRBD2 (6 bases). V was trimmed by 6 bases and J by 6 bases, leaving 13 bases between them. The CDR3 runs 13 residues. CDR1 MNHNS and CDR2 SASEGT come from the germline V gene. CDR3 DNA sequence: TGTGCCAGCAGGACGTCGGGGGTCGATACGCAGTATTTT. Amino acids: CASRTSGVDTQYF.

J is TRBJ2-7 and V is TRBV7-6, with TRBD1 as a possible D gene (5 bases). V lost 2 bases and J 0 bases, leaving 8 bases between the germline ends. The CDR3 covers 14 residues. Germline values: CDR1 SGHVS, CDR2 FNYEAQ. CDR3 in amino acids: CASSLYQGSYEQYF. The DNA of the CDR3 is TGTGCCAGCAGCTTATATCAGGGCTCCTACGAGCAGTACTTC.

The chain uses TRBV21-1 and TRBJ1-1. TRBV21-1 corresponds to a pseudogene. This CDR3 is 19 amino acids long. CDR3 in amino acids: CASSKAGVGGSREHHEAFF. Here the CDR3 DNA reads TGTGCCAGCAGCAAAGCCGGCGTGGGTGGGTCCCGGGAGCATCATGAAGCTTTCTTT.

V is TRBV6-5 and J is TRBJ2-7; D uncertain. CDR3 length equals 14 residues. The V gene lost 0 bases and the J gene lost 3 bases, with 9 bases spanning the gap. From germline, CDR1 is MNHEY and CDR2 SVGAGI. The CDR3: CASSYSQPGYEQYF. CDR3 DNA: TGTGCCAGCAGTTACTCACAGCCTGGCTACGAGCAGTACTTC.

The chain recombines TRBV30 with TRBJ2-1; 11 nucleotides match TRBD2. With V trimmed by 4 bases and J by 9 bases, 5 bases remained unmatched. Germline CDR1 GTSNPN, CDR2 SVGIG (reference sequence). The CDR3 runs to 13 residues. The CDR3 region is CAWTSSGRFEQFF. The CDR3 region has the DNA TGTGCCTGGACGTCTAGCGGGAGGTTTGAGCAGTTCTTC.

The rearrangement links TRBV7-2 to TRBJ1-4; 10 nucleotides match TRBD1. The J segment lost 7 bases and the V segment lost 6 bases, leaving 11 bases of the junction unmatched. This CDR3 region has 16 residues. Germline V lookup: CDR1 SGHTA, CDR2 FQGNSA. This CDR3 reads CASSSRSGTGVEKLFF. The CDR3 DNA reads TGTGCCAGCAGTTCCAGGTCAGGGACAGGGGTTGAAAAACTGTTTTTT.

V and J are TRBV7-6 and TRBJ2-1; tentatively, D is TRBD1 (6 bases). Germline V gives CDR1 SGHVS, CDR2 FNYEAQ. The V and J ends lost 5 bases and 9 bases respectively, with 11 bases between them. The CDR3 loop spans 12 amino acids. The chain's CDR3 is CASSHRAGEQFF. CDR3 in DNA: TGTGCCAGCAGCCACAGGGCTGGTGAGCAGTTCTTC.

The chain uses TRBV6-1 and TRBJ1-2; D is possibly TRBD1 (5 bases). Deletions cut 9 bases from V and 4 bases from J, with 18 bases between. CDR1 is MNHNS, CDR2 SASEGT, per germline. This CDR3 comprises 14 residues. The CDR3 region is CASYPRGGAYGYTF. CDR3 DNA: TGTGCCAGTTACCCCCGGGGGGGAGCCTATGGCTACACCTTC.

This clone has a handful of counts. This chain links TRBV4-2 with TRBJ1-1, with 7 bases identical to TRBD1. In germline, CDR1 is LGHNA, CDR2 YNFKEQ. With V trimmed by 2 bases and J by 9 bases, 6 bases remained unmatched. The CDR3 contains 13 residues. For the CDR3, the DNA is TGTGCCAGCAGCCAATCCCGGGACAGCCAAGCTTTCTTT. Protein: CASSQSRDSQAFF.

The chain joins TRBV9 to TRBJ2-1, with 7 nucleotides matching TRBD2. Germline values: CDR1 SGDLS, CDR2 YYNGEE. Germline trimming cut 4 bases from V and 0 bases from J; bases unmatched to any gene: 10. The CDR3 has 17 residues. Here the CDR3 reads CASSPWGEGSSYNEQFF. The CDR3 DNA reads as TGTGCCAGCAGCCCCTGGGGGGAGGGGAGCTCCTACAATGAGCAGTTCTTC. The complete variable domain, with remaining parts taken from reference TRBV9 and TRBJ2-1, reads DSGVTQTPKHLITATGQRVTLRCSPRSGDLSVYWYQQSLDQGLQFLIQYYNGEERAKGNILERFSAQQFPDLHSELNLSSLELGDSALYFCASSPWGEGSSYNEQFFGPGTRLTVL.

The rearrangement joins TRBV27 to TRBJ2-5; a weak D match, TRBD1 (6 bases). V was trimmed by 4 bases and J by 4 bases, leaving 16 bases between them. This CDR3 has 15 amino acids. Germline lookup yields CDR1 MNHEY and CDR2 SMNVEV (reference sequence). CDR3 in DNA: TGTGCCAGCAGTTCGAACAGGGATAGCGCAGAGACCCAGTACTTC. Amino acid sequence: CASSSNRDSAETQYF.

J is TRBJ2-7 and V is TRBV5-1; D is unclear. The CDR3 is 15 amino acids. Germline lookup yields CDR1 SGHRS and CDR2 YFSETQ. V was shortened by 3 bases and J by 2 bases, with 15 bases between the two germline ends. Written as DNA, the CDR3 is TGCGCCAGCAGCTACACTCCGCAGGATACCTACGAGCAGTACTTC. This translates into CASSYTPQDTYEQYF.

The J gene is TRBJ2-7, the V gene TRBV5-1; 7 positions agree with TRBD2. The CDR3 spans 15 residues. J gave up 4 bases and V 0 bases, and 7 bases lay outside the gene matches. CDR1 SGHRS and CDR2 YFSETQ come from the germline V gene. The CDR3 DNA sequence: TGCGCCAGCAGCTTGGAACTAGCGAGAAGTTACGAGCAGTACTTC. Translated, it gives CASSLELARSYEQYF.

The J gene is TRBJ2-3, the V gene TRBV4-1, with 12 nucleotides matching TRBD2. The germline CDR1 and CDR2 sequences are MGHRA and YSYEKL. The CDR3 consists of 18 residues. Losses at the gene ends were 3 bases for V and 4 bases for J; bases not matched to a gene: 11. This CDR3 reads CASSQTTGTSGSSDTQYF. The CDR3 nucleotides read TGCGCCAGCAGCCAGACGACCGGGACTAGCGGGTCCTCAGATACGCAGTATTTT.

This clone appeared once. This chain uses TRBV7-8 with TRBJ1-2, with D possibly TRBD1 on 6 matching bases. Germline CDR1 and CDR2: SGHVS and FQNEAQ. The CDR3 covers 15 residues. V lost 0 bases to trimming and J lost 6 bases, with 14 bases between them. The CDR3 sequence: CASSLAPRGGDGYTF. In DNA form, the CDR3 reads TGTGCCAGCAGCTTAGCTCCCCGAGGGGGTGATGGCTACACCTTC.

This clone was found once. The J gene is TRBJ2-1, the V gene TRBV7-6; TRBD2 might be the D (5 bases). CDR1 and CDR2 (germline): SGHVS, FNYEAQ. The CDR3 is 16 residues long. The ends were cut back, 4 bases at V and 5 bases at J, with 18 bases in the middle. The CDR3 loop is CASSYPLWERNNEQFF. CDR3 sequence (DNA): TGTGCCAGCAGCTACCCCTTGTGGGAGAGGAACAATGAGCAGTTCTTC.

This chain joins TRBV9 and TRBJ2-7; 12 nucleotides agree with TRBD1. The CDR3 covers 16 residues. J lost 7 bases, V lost 7 bases, and 15 bases had no gene match. Germline CDR1 reads SGDLS; CDR2 reads YYNGEE. CDR3 sequence reads: CASAPVGTGGDREQYF. DNA for the CDR3: TGTGCCAGCGCCCCCGTCGGGACAGGGGGCGATAGGGAGCAGTACTTC.

The chain couples TRBV28 to TRBJ2-2; 7 positions agree with TRBD2. V was pared by 7 bases and J by 1 base, with 3 bases of the junction left unmatched. Germline CDR1 is MDHEN and CDR2 is SYDVKM. This CDR3 has 14 residues. The CDR3 bases are TGTGCCAGCATTCCTAGCGGGAACACCGGGGAGCTGTTTTTT. Its translation is CASIPSGNTGELFF.

The rearrangement uses TRBV6-5 and TRBJ1-2; D may be TRBD1 (5 bases). Trimming removed 1 base from V and 5 bases from J, with 11 bases in between. The CDR3 length is 14 residues. The germline V gene has CDR1 MNHEY and CDR2 SVGAGI. The CDR3: CASSYLGGLYGYTF. The CDR3 DNA sequence: TGTGCCAGCAGTTACTTGGGGGGACTATATGGCTACACCTTC.

J is TRBJ1-2 and V is TRBV19, with a weak D call TRBD1 (5 bases). CDR1 is LNHDA and CDR2 is SQIVND in the germline V gene (reference sequence). V lost 3 bases to trimming and J lost 3 bases, with 11 bases between them. This CDR3 is 14 amino acids long. Written as DNA, the CDR3 is TGTGCCAGTAGTATTCTGACAGCCGACTATGGCTACACCTTC. Translation gives CASSILTADYGYTF. Combining the CDR3 with reference TRBV19 and TRBJ1-2 gives the whole variable domain DGGITQSPKYLFRKEGQNVTLSCEQNLNHDAMYWYRQDPGQGLRLIYYSQIVNDFQKGDIAEGYSVSREKKESFPLTVTSAQKNPTAFYLCASSILTADYGYTFGSGTRLTVV.

The chain uses TRBV15 and TRBJ1-2; D remains unclear. Trimming left V 8 bases short and J 6 bases short, with 13 bases between. Germline V CDR1 and CDR2: LNHNV, YYDKDF (reference sequence). The length of the CDR3 is 12 residues. CDR3 nucleotides: TGTGCCACCCAAGATGAGTACCATGGCTACACCTTC. Amino acid sequence: CATQDEYHGYTF.

The chain joins TRBV6-1 to TRBJ2-3; maybe TRBD2 (5 bases). Germline CDR1 and CDR2: MNHNS and SASEGT. Trimming stripped 11 bases from V and 1 base from J, with 7 bases between. This CDR3 is built from 11 residues. CDR3 protein: CAEGRTDTQYF. CDR3 nucleotides: TGTGCCGAGGGCCGCACAGATACGCAGTATTTT.